The clone carrying this TCR beta chain was counted a few times. The CDR3 has 17 residues. V shed 3 bases, J shed 2 bases, and the junction held 4 bases outside the gene matches. CDR1 and CDR2 from the germline V gene are PRHDT and FYEKMQ (reference sequence). These data come from a study of T cells in Graves' hyperthyroidism and ophthalmopathy. The authors took PBMCs from about 9.5 ml fresh peripheral blood. The TCR beta CDR3 regions underwent amplification using RNA transcripts as the source. TCR CDR3 regions were first amplified by RT-PCR with HTBI primers. MiXCR, applied by TCRdb to the multiplex PCR reads, yields one record per CDR3 protein. Counted here are 500,000 to 600,000 distinct CDR3 sequences, 16% occurring once; the ten biggest clones make up 15% to 20%.

This TCR came from a woman aged 18-30 years with Graves' hyperthyroidism. The sequenced sample was blood. The chain joins TRBV13 to TRBJ2-7, with 16 bases identical to TRBD2. CDR3 sequence: CASSLGTSGRAAYEQYF. The CDR3 DNA follows: TGTGCCAGCAGCTTGGGGACTAGCGGGAGGGCGGCCTACGAGCAGTACTTC. Supplemented by reference TRBV13 and TRBJ2-7, the full variable domain reads AAGVIQSPRHLIKEKRETATLKCYPIPRHDTVYWYQQGPGQDPQFLISFYEKMQSDKGSIPDRFSAQQFSDYHSELNMSSLELGDSALYFCASSLGTSGRAAYEQYFGPGTRLTVT.